This entry lists 26 T cell receptor beta chains sequenced from one sample in a study of T cell responses to AZD1222 COVID-19 vaccine (dated by TCRdb to about 2021). This specimen's time point label, per the study, means: baseline before first vaccination. Explained via the paper, the treatment or condition label denotes: meningococcal conjugate vaccine given as trial control. Library preparation used the immunoSEQ multiplex PCR assay. TCRdb re-hosts the immuneACCESS table, in-frame sequences only. Its copies lack some clones; in the studies checked, an unresolved V gene accounts for under half of them, and the cause for the rest is not known. The sample has 140,000 to 150,000 clones on record, approximately 90% of them singletons. The top ten constitute less than 3.5% of the sample. The sequencing used peripheral blood, collected on day 0 of MenACWY control vaccination. The receptor set was obtained from an adult in good health.

This chain connects TRBV19 to TRBJ2-7, with no clear D. There are 12 residues in the CDR3. Between the trimmed V and J ends, which lost 5 bases and 1 base, there was a span of 6 bases. Germline CDR1 and CDR2: LNHDA and SQIVND (reference sequence). CDR3 in amino acids: CASSHQSYEQYF. The CDR3 DNA follows: TGTGCCAGTAGTCACCAGTCCTACGAGCAGTACTTC.

The chain carries TRBV19 and TRBJ2-3, with 7 bases fitting TRBD2. The CDR3 has 14 amino acids. Germline-derived CDR1 and CDR2 are LNHDA and SQIVND (reference sequence). V gave up 5 bases and J gave up 4 bases; unmatched junction bases: 6. The CDR3 coding sequence is TGTGCCAGTAGTTGGGCGGGAGCCGCAGATACGCAGTATTTT. Translation: CASSWAGAADTQYF.

The chain employs TRBV7-7 and TRBJ2-5; 8 bases agree with TRBD2. This CDR3 contains 14 residues. Trimming removed 1 base from V and 6 bases from J; junction bases left unmatched: 4. CDR1 is SSHAT, CDR2 FNYEAQ, per germline (reference sequence). Written as DNA, the CDR3 is TGTGCCAGCAGCTTAGATCCGGGGGGGAAGACCCAGTACTTC. Translation: CASSLDPGGKTQYF.

The V call is TRBV19, the J call TRBJ1-2; 8 nucleotides align to TRBD1. Germline V gene data show CDR1 as LNHDA and CDR2 as SQIVND (reference sequence). V was clipped by 5 bases and J by 0 bases; unmatched bases: 5. The CDR3 covers 15 residues. For the CDR3, the DNA is TGTGCCAGTAGTGAAGACAGGGGAGCTAACTATGGCTACACCTTC. Its translation is CASSEDRGANYGYTF.

The chain links TRBV6-1 to TRBJ2-4, with unresolved D. Per the germline V gene, CDR1 is MNHNS and CDR2 is SASEGT. Trimming cost V 2 bases and J 2 bases, with 10 bases left between them. The CDR3 sequence is 15 residues long. CDR3 sequence reads: CASSEWSLPKNIQYF. The CDR3, as DNA: TGTGCCAGCAGTGAATGGTCCCTCCCCAAAAACATTCAGTACTTC.

The chain employs TRBV2 and TRBJ1-4, with no clear D. Germline V CDR1 and CDR2: SNHLY, FYNNEI. V lost 2 bases and J lost 0, with 7 bases in between. This CDR3 contains 15 residues. The CDR3 loop reads CASSERGATNEKLFF. The CDR3 nucleotides are TGTGCCAGCAGTGAACGCGGGGCAACTAATGAAAAACTGTTTTTT.

This clone showed up just once. This chain joins TRBV28 and TRBJ2-1; D not certain. The CDR3 runs to 12 residues. Germline V CDR1 and CDR2: MDHEN, SYDVKM. The V and J ends lost 6 bases and 7 bases respectively, with 10 bases between them. CDR3 protein: CASSIPVNEQFF. The CDR3 DNA is TGTGCCAGCAGCATTCCGGTTAATGAGCAGTTCTTC.

The rearrangement links TRBV6-5 to TRBJ1-5, with D possibly matching TRBD1 (6 bases). V gave up 4 bases and J gave up 7 bases, with 20 bases separating them. The CDR3 extends over 16 amino acids. Germline CDR1 reads MNHEY; CDR2 reads SVGAGI. The CDR3: CASSFAGDTGWQPQHF. The CDR3 DNA sequence: TGTGCCAGCAGTTTCGCAGGGGACACGGGTTGGCAGCCCCAGCATTTT.

Comments on this clone: At one end, the junction sequence differs from germline, possibly due to a read error. The chain is built from TRBV2 and TRBJ1-2, with a possible D match to TRBD1 (5 bases). Per the germline V gene, CDR1 is SNHLY and CDR2 is FYNNEI. The CDR3 length is 14 residues. CDR3 coding DNA: TGTGCCAGCCGTGACGGGGGAGTTAACTATGGCTACACCTTC. It yields the protein CASRDGGVNYGYTF.

V gene TRBV19 combines with J gene TRBJ1-3, with no clear D. Germline V gene data show CDR1 as LNHDA and CDR2 as SQIVND (reference sequence). V gave up 7 bases and J gave up 0 bases, with 13 bases separating them. The CDR3 loop spans 15 amino acids. The CDR3 DNA sequence: TGTGCCAGTATCCCGCGAACGGTCTCTGGAAACACCATATATTTT. As protein: CASIPRTVSGNTIYF.

This rearrangement joins TRBV4-1 to TRBJ1-1, with D tentatively TRBD1 (5 bases). The CDR3 contains 17 residues. Germline CDR1 MGHRA, CDR2 YSYEKL. Trimming took off 0 bases at V and 8 bases at J, with 22 bases between the two ends. The CDR3 region is CASSQDLALGRQVEAFF. CDR3 in DNA: TGCGCCAGCAGCCAAGATTTGGCCCTGGGACGGCAGGTCGAAGCTTTCTTT.

V usage is TRBV27 and J usage is TRBJ2-7, with 8 bases fitting TRBD1. The CDR3 totals 16 residues. Per the germline V gene, CDR1 is MNHEY and CDR2 is SMNVEV (reference sequence). V was pared by 6 bases and J by 7 bases, with 17 bases of the junction left unmatched. The CDR3 region is CASSSWGSSGGGEQYF. In nucleotides, the CDR3 is TGTGCCAGCAGCTCTTGGGGAAGTTCAGGGGGCGGGGAGCAGTACTTC.

The chain is built from TRBV27 and TRBJ1-2, with a tentative D call TRBD1 (6 bases). This CDR3 comprises 12 residues. Germline-derived CDR1 and CDR2 are MNHEY and SMNVEV (reference sequence). The CDR3 loop reads CATIGGGIGYTF. The CDR3, as DNA: TGTGCTACCATCGGGGGCGGCATCGGCTACACCTTC.

This chain connects TRBV6-5 to TRBJ1-5; weak D call: TRBD1 (5 bases). The V end lost 5 bases, the J end lost 4 bases, and 15 bases lay between the germline ends. This CDR3 comprises 15 residues. Germline V gene lookup returns CDR1 MNHEY and CDR2 SVGAGI. The CDR3 is CASSPPRDPNQPQHF. In nucleotides, the CDR3 is TGTGCCAGCAGTCCCCCCAGGGACCCTAATCAGCCCCAGCATTTT.

The chain uses TRBV11-3 and TRBJ2-7, with D unclear. Germline values: CDR1 SGHNT, CDR2 YENEEA. This CDR3 is built from 12 residues. V gave up 5 bases and J gave up 2 bases, with 7 bases separating them. CDR3 loop: CASSPLPYEQYF. Here the CDR3 DNA reads TGTGCCAGCAGCCCATTACCCTACGAGCAGTACTTC.

The J gene is TRBJ1-4, the V gene TRBV3-1 (or the pseudogene TRBV3-2); TRBD1 is a possible D gene (5 bases). V was clipped by 6 bases and J by 2 bases, with 13 bases between them. Germline-derived CDR1 and CDR2 are LGHDT and YNNKEL (reference sequence). The CDR3 consists of 15 residues. The CDR3, as DNA: TGTGCCAGCAGTCTCCGGGGCCGGACTAATGAAAAACTGTTTTTT. Its translation is CASSLRGRTNEKLFF.

The rearrangement joins TRBV11-1 to TRBJ1-1; TRBD1 might be the D (5 bases). CDR1 is SGHAT, CDR2 FQDESV, per germline (reference sequence). Deletions cut 6 bases from V and 3 bases from J, with 17 bases between. This CDR3 is 15 amino acids long. CDR3 DNA: TGTGCCAGCAGAAGCGAGATACAGGCATACACTGAAGCTTTCTTT. Translating gives CASRSEIQAYTEAFF.

The rearrangement links TRBV20-1 to TRBJ1-2; maybe TRBD1 (5 bases). The CDR3 length is 8 residues. The germline V gene has CDR1 DFQATT and CDR2 SNEGSKA (reference sequence). The CDR3 nucleotides read TGCAGGGGGGGAGGCTACACCTTC. This codes for CRGGGYTF.

This rearrangement joins TRBV15 to TRBJ2-7; a weak D match, TRBD2 (6 bases). Between the trimmed V and J ends, which lost 5 bases and 3 bases, there was a span of 20 bases. The CDR3 consists of 16 residues. Germline V lookup: CDR1 LNHNV, CDR2 YYDKDF (reference sequence). The CDR3 DNA is TGTGCCACCAGCCAGGCCCCGGGACTCGATTACTACGAGCAGTACTTC. This sequence encodes CATSQAPGLDYYEQYF.

J is TRBJ1-2 and V is TRBV27; a possible D gene is TRBD1 (5 bases). The CDR3 is made up of 16 amino acids. Germline values: CDR1 MNHEY, CDR2 SMNVEV (reference sequence). Trimming left V 4 bases short and J 0 bases short, with 15 bases between. CDR3 nucleotide sequence: TGTGCCAGCAGTTCCGGGGGAGCGTTAGCTAACTATGGCTACACCTTC. Its translation: CASSSGGALANYGYTF.

This clone is a singleton in its sample. The chain uses TRBV6-1 and TRBJ2-5; D remains unclear. Germline values: CDR1 MNHNS, CDR2 SASEGT. Trimming left V 1 base short and J 2 bases short, with 8 bases between. The length of the CDR3 is 14 residues. In DNA, the CDR3 is TGTGCCAGCAGTGAAGGGGTGGGGCAAGAGACCCAGTACTTC. This translates into CASSEGVGQETQYF.

V gene TRBV19 combines with J gene TRBJ1-5; D might be TRBD1 (6 bases). With 5 bases removed from V and 2 bases from J, the gap between germline ends came to 10 bases. Looked up from germline, CDR1 is LNHDA and CDR2 is SQIVND (reference sequence). The CDR3 is made up of 14 amino acids. CDR3 nucleotides: TGTGCCAGTAGTGACCGACAGGGCAATCAGCCCCAGCATTTT. This gives the protein CASSDRQGNQPQHF.

V usage is TRBV19 and J usage is TRBJ1-2; 10 bases are a match to TRBD1. V lost 7 bases to trimming and J lost 4 bases; unmatched junction nucleotides: 6. Germline CDR1 reads LNHDA; CDR2 reads SQIVND (reference sequence). The CDR3 has 14 amino acids. This CDR3 reads CASTTTGGVYGYTF. CDR3 DNA sequence: TGTGCCAGTACCACGACAGGGGGCGTCTATGGCTACACCTTC.

The CDR3: CASSPHGTLGTEAFF. The DNA for the CDR3 is TGTGCCAGCAGCCCCCATGGGACACTTGGAACTGAAGCTTTCTTT. This rearrangement joins TRBV3-1 (or the pseudogene TRBV3-2) to TRBJ1-1; maybe TRBD1 (6 bases). The CDR3 length is 15 residues. Germline V gives CDR1 LGHDT, CDR2 YNNKEL (reference sequence). Trimming removed 4 bases at V and 5 bases at J, with 17 bases between.

V and J are TRBV3-1 (or the pseudogene TRBV3-2) and TRBJ2-1; 8 bases map to TRBD1. Trimming cost V 3 bases and J 10 bases; bases outside gene matches: 17. CDR1 is LGHDT, CDR2 YNNKEL, per germline (reference sequence). This CDR3 has 17 amino acids. The CDR3 loop is CASSQTSSGQGGGEQFF. The CDR3 DNA is TGTGCCAGCAGCCAGACTTCAAGTGGACAGGGCGGTGGGGAGCAGTTCTTC.

The V call is TRBV5-4, the J call TRBJ2-1; 10 bases align to TRBD2. J gave up 8 bases and V 4 bases, and 9 bases lay outside the gene matches. Looked up from germline, CDR1 is SGHNT and CDR2 is YYREEE (reference sequence). The CDR3 contains 15 residues. The CDR3 DNA sequence: TGTGCCAGCAGCCCTCCCGCTAGCGGGAGCTATGAGCAGTTCTTC. It translates to CASSPPASGSYEQFF.